This TCR beta chain was sequenced in a study of cytomegalovirus exposure and HLA in healthy donors. Overall study results and limits: Cytomegalovirus-associated TCR beta chains were listed, numbering 150 to 200. V- and J-gene trimming of TCR beta was linked (in a later analysis) to a missense DCLRE1C variant.

This clone occurred a few times. Its antigen remains unknown. Other DNA sequences in this sample translate to the same CDR3. Trimming removed 6 bases from V and 0 bases from J, with 8 bases in between. This CDR3 has 13 amino acids. CDR1 is SGHTA, CDR2 FQGNSA, per germline. In the PCR, 60 Vbeta and 13 Jbeta primers were used. This table comes from immunoSEQ multiplex PCR, and its TCRdb copy is limited to in-frame clones, with some not included. The sample lists about 130,000 clones, 80% seen once, with around 4.8% in the top ten. The source of this sequence is a man younger than 40 in good health. The gene calls are TRBV7-2 and TRBJ1-2; D unclear. The sequenced sample was PBMCs. CDR3 loop: CASSPQTNYGYTF. The CDR3 DNA is TGTGCCAGCAGTCCCCAGACTAACTATGGCTACACCTTC.